The 32 T cell receptor beta chains reported below all come from one sample, sequenced in a study of CD8+ T cells in alopecia areata. Reverse transcription of extracted RNA yielded cDNA, which provided the sequencing template. Measured with immunoSEQ multiplex PCR; TCRdb has only the in-frame clones, and not every one. The sample comprises 200,000 to 250,000 clones, 50% to 60% of which are singletons, and just over 0.45% rests with the top ten. The source was CD4+ T cells sorted from blood, collected at week 0. The source is a human donor with alopecia areata.

Concerning this clone: The sample has other DNA sequences that encode this CDR3 too. The rearrangement joins TRBV15 to TRBJ2-5; 10 bases agree with TRBD1. This CDR3 has 13 amino acids. Germline V CDR1 and CDR2: LNHNV, YYDKDF (reference sequence). Trimming at V came to 6 bases and at J to 5 bases, leaving 3 bases not matched to a gene. The CDR3 loop reads CATSRDRGETQYF. The CDR3 DNA is TGTGCCACCAGTAGGGACAGGGGCGAGACCCAGTACTTC.

This clone was seen more than once but under ten times. V usage is TRBV11-3 and J usage is TRBJ2-1, with 12 bases identical to TRBD2. Germline loops: CDR1 SGHNT, CDR2 YENEEA. The CDR3 consists of 15 residues. The trim removed 6 bases at V and 5 bases at J, leaving 5 bases unmatched. The CDR3 sequence is CASRQGLAGNNEQFF. The CDR3 DNA reads TGTGCCAGCAGGCAAGGACTAGCGGGAAACAATGAGCAGTTCTTC.

This clone was observed a few times. This sequence joins TRBV29-1 and TRBJ1-1; D unclear. Germline values: CDR1 SQVTM, CDR2 ANQGSEA. Between the trimmed V and J ends, which lost 2 bases and 10 bases, there was a span of 11 bases. This CDR3 is built from 11 residues. CDR3 nucleotide sequence: TGCAGCGTTGAACGTCAGCGGGCAGCTTTCTTT. Translated: CSVERQRAAFF.

V is TRBV2 and J is TRBJ1-1; D not resolved. The V and J ends lost 3 bases and 4 bases respectively, with 12 bases between them. CDR3 length: 14 amino acids. Germline assignment: CDR1 SNHLY and CDR2 FYNNEI. The CDR3 loop is CASSDLTKPTEAFF. For the CDR3, the DNA is TGTGCCAGCAGTGATCTCACGAAACCCACTGAAGCTTTCTTT.

The DNA for the CDR3 is TGCAGCGTCGGCCTCCGGGACAGGGACCCGACCACTGAAGCTTTCTTT. As protein: CSVGLRDRDPTTEAFF. The chain employs TRBV29-1 and TRBJ1-1; TRBD1 aligns across 9 bases. Trimming cost V 6 bases and J 4 bases; bases outside gene matches: 15. This CDR3 is 16 amino acids long. Germline loops: CDR1 SQVTM, CDR2 ANQGSEA.

The chain carries TRBV7-2 and TRBJ1-1; perhaps TRBD1 as D (5 bases). Trimming took 1 base from V and 3 from J, leaving 12 bases between them. The germline gives CDR1 SGHTA, CDR2 FQGNSA. The CDR3 covers 15 residues. CDR3: CASSLGSGLHTEAFF. The CDR3 nucleotides read TGTGCCAGCAGCTTAGGGTCAGGGCTTCACACTGAAGCTTTCTTT.

Many counts were recorded for this clone. This chain's CDR3 is CSAKGVDGYTF. CDR3 sequence (DNA): TGCAGTGCTAAAGGGGTGGATGGCTACACCTTC. The V gene is TRBV20-1, the J gene TRBJ1-2; weak D call: TRBD1 (5 bases). Germline loops: CDR1 DFQATT, CDR2 SNEGSKA (reference sequence). V lost 4 bases and J 6 bases, leaving 9 bases between the germline ends. This CDR3 has 11 residues.

The chain combines TRBV29-1 with TRBJ2-7; 11 bases fit TRBD2. This CDR3 contains 14 residues. The trim removed 5 bases at V and 1 base at J, leaving 4 bases unmatched. Germline assignment: CDR1 SQVTM and CDR2 ANQGSEA. The CDR3 nucleotides are TGCAGCGTTCAAACTAGCGGGAGTTCCTACGAGCAGTACTTC. It translates to CSVQTSGSSYEQYF.

V is TRBV18 and J is TRBJ1-1, with D maybe TRBD1 (5 bases). V lost 1 base and J 5 bases, leaving 11 bases between the germline ends. This CDR3 is built from 14 residues. Germline assignment: CDR1 KGHSH and CDR2 LQKENI. CDR3 in amino acids: CASSPQGEGTEAFF. The CDR3 DNA reads as TGTGCCAGCTCACCACAGGGAGAGGGGACTGAAGCTTTCTTT.

The V and J genes are TRBV5-1 and TRBJ2-7; 7 bases match TRBD1. V shed 2 bases, J shed 1 base, and the junction held 6 bases outside the gene matches. The CDR3 is 15 residues long. In germline, CDR1 is SGHRS, CDR2 YFSETQ. This CDR3 is CASSLGGGGSYEQYF. DNA for the CDR3: TGCGCCAGCAGCTTAGGGGGCGGTGGGTCCTACGAGCAGTACTTC.

The gene calls are TRBV7-9 and TRBJ2-1; 11 bases map to TRBD2. The ends lost 5 bases at V and 3 bases at J; junction bases unmatched: 12. This CDR3 has 18 amino acids. The V gene's germline CDR1 is SEHNR and CDR2 FQNEAQ (reference sequence). The CDR3 DNA sequence: TGTGCCAGCAGCCCTTACCTTAGCGGGAGGGATCTCTACAATGAGCAGTTCTTC. It specifies CASSPYLSGRDLYNEQFF.

The chain is built from TRBV6-6 and TRBJ2-7, with 8 bases matching TRBD1. Losses at the gene ends were 2 bases for V and 5 bases for J; bases not matched to a gene: 5. This CDR3 is 14 amino acids long. CDR1 and CDR2 (germline): MNHNY, SVGAGI (reference sequence). Here the CDR3 reads CASSYTQGADEQYF. CDR3 in DNA: TGTGCCAGCAGTTACACTCAGGGGGCGGACGAGCAGTACTTC.

This clone has more than one count but fewer than ten. This sequence joins TRBV29-1 and TRBJ1-1; a possible D gene is TRBD1 (5 bases). This CDR3 comprises 14 residues. V was trimmed by 8 bases and J by 1 base, leaving 17 bases between them. Per germline, CDR1 SQVTM and CDR2 ANQGSEA. The DNA of the CDR3 is TGCAGCTTTGGGACGGTGAGAGGGAACACTGAAGCTTTCTTT. This gives the protein CSFGTVRGNTEAFF. Using reference TRBV29-1 and TRBJ1-1 for the parts outside the CDR3, the full variable domain is SAVISQKPSRDICQRGTSLTIQCQVDSQVTMMFWYRQQPGQSLTLIATANQGSEATYESGFVIDKFPISRPNLTFSTLTVSNMSPEDSSIYLCSFGTVRGNTEAFFGQGTRLTVV.

The chain recombines TRBV14 with TRBJ1-2; 9 bases align to TRBD1. The CDR3 consists of 13 residues. CDR1 is SGHDN and CDR2 is FVKESK in the germline V gene. After removal of 3 bases from V and 12 bases from J, the junction contained 8 bases not matched to a gene. CDR3 amino acids: CASSHWDREDHTF. The CDR3 DNA reads TGTGCCAGCAGCCATTGGGACAGGGAAGACCACACCTTC. Complete variable domain (other parts from reference TRBV14 and TRBJ1-2): EAGVTQFPSHSVIEKGQTVTLRCDPISGHDNLYWYRRVMGKEIKFLLHFVKESKQDESGMPNNRFLAERTGGTYSTLKVQPAELEDSGVYFCASSHWDREDHTFGSGTRLTVV.

This sequence joins TRBV30 and TRBJ2-7; D tentatively reads TRBD1 or TRBD2 (5 bases each). V dropped 6 bases and J dropped 2 bases, with 14 bases sitting between them. The CDR3 is 13 residues long. Germline V CDR1 and CDR2: GTSNPN, SVGIG (reference sequence). CDR3 region: CACSRGRTYEQYF. Written as DNA, the CDR3 is TGTGCCTGCTCCCGGGGACGGACCTACGAGCAGTACTTC.

This clone was seen ten or more times. The rearrangement joins TRBV7-9 to TRBJ2-1; 16 bases fit TRBD2. The CDR3 contains 17 residues. The germline V gene encodes CDR1 SEHNR and CDR2 FQNEAQ (reference sequence). CDR3 sequence reads: CVVGGLAGGPVVDEQFF. CDR3 nucleotide sequence: TGTGTCGTAGGGGGACTAGCGGGAGGGCCGGTAGTCGATGAGCAGTTCTTC.

The V call is TRBV7-2, the J call TRBJ2-7; 11 bases match TRBD2. The CDR3 is 14 amino acids. Germline values: CDR1 SGHTA, CDR2 FQGNSA. Losses at the gene ends were 6 bases for V and 3 bases for J; bases not matched to a gene: 4. The CDR3 reads CASRYGTSGYEQYF. CDR3 DNA: TGTGCCAGCAGGTATGGGACTAGCGGCTACGAGCAGTACTTC.

CDR3 region: CASSEVTEAFF. The CDR3 bases are TGCGCCAGCAGTGAGGTCACTGAAGCTTTCTTT. The chain employs TRBV10-2 and TRBJ1-1; the D is unclear. Germline values: CDR1 WSHSY, CDR2 SAAADI. There are 11 residues in the CDR3. V was shortened by 2 bases and J by 4 bases, with 2 bases between the two germline ends.

This clone was recorded a few times. Other DNA sequences in this specimen translate into the identical CDR3. The chain couples TRBV11-2 to TRBJ1-3; D gene unclear. This CDR3 has 14 residues. CDR1 is SGHAT and CDR2 is FQNNGV in the germline V gene. V lost 3 bases and J lost 0, with 6 bases in between. CDR3 sequence (DNA): TGTGCCAGCAGCTTGGGTTACTCTGGAAACACCATATATTTT. Its protein product is CASSLGYSGNTIYF.

In its sample, this clone was seen a few times. The chain joins TRBV5-1 to TRBJ2-7; the D is unclear. The germline V gene encodes CDR1 SGHRS and CDR2 YFSETQ. The CDR3 has 13 amino acids. Trimming left V 0 bases short and J 4 bases short, with 8 bases between. The CDR3: CASSLVVGYEQYF. The CDR3 bases are TGCGCCAGCAGCTTGGTGGTGGGGTACGAGCAGTACTTC.

This clone was counted once. The rearrangement uses TRBV5-1 and TRBJ2-3, with 8 bases identical to TRBD2. Unmatched junction bases numbered 5, after V lost 5 bases and J lost 3 bases. The CDR3 totals 14 residues. CDR1 is SGHRS and CDR2 is YFSETQ in the germline V gene. DNA for the CDR3: TGCGCCAGCAGTAGCGGGGAGGCGACAGATACGCAGTATTTT. Its protein is CASSSGEATDTQYF.

The V and J genes are TRBV19 and TRBJ1-5, with D perhaps TRBD1 (5 bases). The CDR3 extends over 13 amino acids. CDR1 LNHDA and CDR2 SQIVND come from the germline V gene (reference sequence). The V gene lost 10 bases and the J gene lost 0 bases, with 10 bases spanning the gap. As DNA, the CDR3 is TGTGCCACCCGGGACGGTAGCAATCAGCCCCAGCATTTT. Its translation is CATRDGSNQPQHF.

The chain links TRBV2 to TRBJ1-5; 8 bases match TRBD1. In germline, CDR1 is SNHLY, CDR2 FYNNEI. The CDR3 sequence is 13 residues long. V was pared by 3 bases and J by 6 bases, with 1 base of the junction left unmatched. The CDR3 loop reads CASSDQGAQPQHF. The CDR3 nucleotides read TGTGCCAGCAGTGATCAGGGGGCTCAGCCCCAGCATTTT. The full variable domain, with the rest looked up from reference TRBV2 and TRBJ1-5, is EPEVTQTPSHQVTQMGQEVILRCVPISNHLYFYWYRQILGQKVEFLVSFYNNEISEKSEIFDDQFSVERPDGSNFTLKIRSTKLEDSAMYFCASSDQGAQPQHFGDGTRLSIL.

In its sample, this clone was seen a few times. The chain couples TRBV6-5 to TRBJ1-5; D possibly corresponds to TRBD1 (5 bases). Trimming took 8 bases from V and 3 from J, leaving 14 bases between them. Germline lookup yields CDR1 MNHEY and CDR2 SVGAGI. The length of the CDR3 is 14 residues. CDR3: CASSTGRLNQPQHF. The CDR3 bases are TGTGCCAGCTCCACGGGGCGCCTCAATCAGCCCCAGCATTTT.

In its sample, this clone was seen once. The J gene is TRBJ2-5, the V gene TRBV9; possible D gene TRBD2, 5 bases. CDR3 size: 14 residues. The germline V gene encodes CDR1 SGDLS and CDR2 YYNGEE. V was pared by 0 bases and J by 5 bases, with 11 bases between. The CDR3 reads CASSVAVLAETQYF. In nucleotides, the CDR3 is TGTGCCAGCAGCGTAGCGGTCCTAGCTGAGACCCAGTACTTC.

This clone was picked up a small number of times. The J gene is TRBJ1-1, the V gene TRBV10-3; weak D call: TRBD1 (5 bases). V was cut by 6 bases and J by 4 bases, with 15 bases left in between. In germline, CDR1 is ENHRY, CDR2 SYGVKD. The CDR3 has 14 amino acids. The CDR3 reads CAIRGMGRGTEAFF. The CDR3 nucleotides are TGTGCCATCAGGGGGATGGGGCGAGGCACTGAAGCTTTCTTT.

V and J are TRBV29-1 and TRBJ1-2; D may be TRBD1 (6 bases). V was pared by 6 bases and J by 8 bases, with 19 bases between. Per germline, CDR1 SQVTM and CDR2 ANQGSEA. The CDR3 loop spans 13 amino acids. CDR3 DNA sequence: TGCAGCGTCGCCTCGAGACAGGCCCGAGGCTACACCTTC. Translating gives CSVASRQARGYTF.

This clone has only a few counts. The CDR3 spells CAYRGASGANVLTF. CDR3 nucleotide sequence: TGTGCCTACCGGGGGGCATCTGGGGCCAACGTCCTGACTTTC. The chain is built from TRBV30 and TRBJ2-6; D might be TRBD2 (7 bases). CDR1 is GTSNPN and CDR2 is SVGIG in the germline V gene (reference sequence). V was pared by 7 bases and J by 1 base, with 11 bases between. This CDR3 spans 14 amino acids.

This clone was seen a handful of times. The chain couples TRBV7-8 to TRBJ1-2; maybe TRBD1 (6 bases). CDR3 size: 17 residues. CDR1 and CDR2 from the germline V gene are SGHVS and FQNEAQ. V was clipped by 5 bases and J by 1 base, with 20 bases between them. The CDR3 DNA sequence: TGTGCCAGCAGCGCACGGGTTGAGGACAGAGTTAACTATGGCTACACCTTC. Translating it yields CASSARVEDRVNYGYTF.

The chain links TRBV29-1 to TRBJ2-1; TRBD2 agrees at 7 bases. After removal of 6 bases from V and 0 bases from J, the junction contained 17 bases not matched to a gene. This CDR3 spans 18 amino acids. CDR1 is SQVTM, CDR2 ANQGSEA, per germline. The CDR3 reads CSVHKVGGTSSSYNEQFF. CDR3 DNA sequence: TGCAGCGTCCACAAAGTCGGGGGGACTTCGAGCTCCTACAATGAGCAGTTCTTC.

The genes are TRBV29-1 and TRBJ1-2; D perhaps matches TRBD1 (5 bases). Trimming took off 7 bases at V and 7 bases at J, with 19 bases between the two ends. This CDR3 comprises 13 residues. In germline, CDR1 is SQVTM, CDR2 ANQGSEA. The CDR3 DNA reads as TGCAGCGCTGGATCCGGCCAGGGCCTTGGCTACACCTTC. Protein: CSAGSGQGLGYTF.

The chain couples TRBV7-3 to TRBJ2-3; D uncertain. The CDR3 is made up of 16 amino acids. The germline V and J ends were trimmed by 1 base and 1 base, with 12 bases remaining between them. Germline V lookup: CDR1 SGHTA, CDR2 FQGTGA. In DNA form, the CDR3 reads TGTGCCAGCAGCTTAATCCCAGGAATCGGCACAGATACGCAGTATTTT. Translating gives CASSLIPGIGTDTQYF. The variable domain in full, completed from reference TRBV7-3 and TRBJ2-3, reads GAGVSQTPSNKVTEKGKYVELRCDPISGHTALYWYRQSLGQGPEFLIYFQGTGAADDSGLPNDRFFAVRPEGSVSTLKIQRTERGDSAVYLCASSLIPGIGTDTQYFGPGTRLTVL.